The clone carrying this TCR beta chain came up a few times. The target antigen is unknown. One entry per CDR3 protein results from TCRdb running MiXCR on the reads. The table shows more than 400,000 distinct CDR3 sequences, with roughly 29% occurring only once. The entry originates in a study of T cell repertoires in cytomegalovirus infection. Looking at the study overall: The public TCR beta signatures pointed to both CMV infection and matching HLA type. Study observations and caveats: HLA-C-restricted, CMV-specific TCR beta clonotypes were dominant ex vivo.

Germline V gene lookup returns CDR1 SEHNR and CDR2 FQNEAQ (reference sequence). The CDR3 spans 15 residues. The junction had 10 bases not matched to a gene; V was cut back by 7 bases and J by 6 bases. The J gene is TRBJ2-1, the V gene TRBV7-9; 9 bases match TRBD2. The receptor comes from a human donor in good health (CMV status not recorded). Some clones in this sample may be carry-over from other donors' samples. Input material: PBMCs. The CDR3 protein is CASITLAGALNEQFF. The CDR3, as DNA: TGTGCCAGCATTACACTAGCGGGCGCCCTCAATGAGCAGTTCTTC.